The 22 T cell receptor beta chains below come from one sample, sequenced in a study of blood T cell repertoires in COVID-19. The table came from immunoSEQ multiplex PCR; TCRdb's copy has only in-frame clones and leaves some out. The table lists about 34,000 clones, 77% of them singletons. What was sequenced was peripheral blood. These receptors were collected from a human donor in a cohort sampled during active COVID-19.

This clone was seen a handful of times. The J gene is TRBJ2-1, the V gene TRBV4-3; TRBD2 matches 12 bases. The CDR3 covers 14 residues. Germline V lookup: CDR1 LGHNA, CDR2 YSLEER. With V trimmed by 8 bases and J by 5 bases, 4 bases remained unmatched. CDR3 amino acids: CASGRLAGDNEQFF. The CDR3 coding sequence is TGCGCCAGCGGACGACTAGCGGGGGACAATGAGCAGTTCTTC.

The V call is TRBV2, the J call TRBJ2-5, with TRBD2 as a possible D gene (5 bases). Germline V CDR1 and CDR2: SNHLY, FYNNEI. The CDR3 is 13 residues long. Trimming pared 7 bases from V and 2 bases from J, leaving 11 bases between. DNA of the CDR3: TGTGCCAGCAAGAGGAAGCGGCAAGAGACCCAGTACTTC. Translating gives CASKRKRQETQYF.

This clone was observed many times. V gene TRBV27 combines with J gene TRBJ2-5; 12 bases fit TRBD1. CDR1 MNHEY and CDR2 SMNVEV come from the germline V gene (reference sequence). V trimming: 7 bases; J trimming: 6 bases; junction bases outside the gene matches: 9. The CDR3 loop spans 15 amino acids. CDR3 sequence (DNA): TGTGCCAGCACCACCGGGACAGGGGGCGGCAAGACCCAGTACTTC. Translated, it gives CASTTGTGGGKTQYF.

This clone came up a few times. The chain is built from TRBV4-2 and TRBJ2-7, with TRBD2 matching over 7 bases. The length of the CDR3 is 16 residues. V trimming: 1 base; J trimming: 0 bases; junction bases outside the gene matches: 6. Germline V gives CDR1 LGHNA, CDR2 YNFKEQ. CDR3 nucleotide sequence: TGTGCCAGCAGCCAAGCAGGGCTAGCGGTCTCCTACGAGCAGTACTTC. Translation: CASSQAGLAVSYEQYF.

The chain couples TRBV21-1 to TRBJ1-5. TRBV21-1 is listed as a pseudogene. CDR3 length equals 12 residues. As DNA, the CDR3 is TGTGCCAGCATTTTCTGCGGCCAGCCCCAGCATTTT. Protein product: CASIFCGQPQHF.

The CDR3, as DNA: TGTGCCAGCAGCTTAAAACTAGCGGGGCGTAGAGAGACCCAGTACTTC. This sequence encodes CASSLKLAGRRETQYF. The chain links TRBV7-7 to TRBJ2-5, with 10 bases identical to TRBD2. The germline V gene has CDR1 SSHAT and CDR2 FNYEAQ (reference sequence). The CDR3 is made up of 16 amino acids. Trimming at V came to 2 bases and at J to 4 bases, leaving 7 bases not matched to a gene.

This clone was observed at least ten times. The chain combines TRBV19 with TRBJ2-2, with TRBD2 matching 7 bases. V lost 5 bases and J lost 1; bases outside the gene matches: 7. Germline loops: CDR1 LNHDA, CDR2 SQIVND (reference sequence). The CDR3 covers 16 residues. CDR3 DNA sequence: TGTGCCAGTAGTGGGGGGGTCGTACTGAACACCGGGGAGCTGTTTTTT. Its protein product is CASSGGVVLNTGELFF.

The rearrangement links TRBV28 to TRBJ2-3; TRBD2 matches 10 bases. After removal of 4 bases from V and 4 bases from J, the junction contained 20 bases not matched to a gene. This CDR3 spans 20 amino acids. Germline V gene sequence: CDR1 MDHEN, CDR2 SYDVKM. DNA for the CDR3: TGTGCCAGCAGTTACCTTCTAGCGGGAGAGGTCCGGAGGAACCCAGATACGCAGTATTTT. It is translated as CASSYLLAGEVRRNPDTQYF. Complete variable domain (other parts from reference TRBV28 and TRBJ2-3): DVKVTQSSRYLVKRTGEKVFLECVQDMDHENMFWYRQDPGLGLRLIYFSYDVKMKEKGDIPEGYSVSREKKERFSLILESASTNQTSMYLCASSYLLAGEVRRNPDTQYFGPGTRLTVL.

The genes are TRBV18 and TRBJ1-1; 9 bases fit TRBD1. The V gene's germline CDR1 is KGHSH and CDR2 LQKENI. This CDR3 has 15 amino acids. Germline trimming cut 3 bases from V and 1 base from J; bases unmatched to any gene: 3. CDR3: CASSPGTGWNTEAFF. The CDR3 nucleotides read TGTGCCAGCTCACCGGGGACAGGGTGGAACACTGAAGCTTTCTTT.

The chain combines TRBV7-9 with TRBJ2-1; the match to TRBD2 covers 8 bases. Germline-derived CDR1 and CDR2 are SEHNR and FQNEAQ (reference sequence). CDR3 size: 15 residues. J lost 7 bases, V lost 3 bases, and 8 bases had no gene match. The CDR3 loop is CASSFAPGGLNEQFF. The CDR3 nucleotides read TGTGCCAGCAGCTTTGCTCCGGGAGGGCTTAATGAGCAGTTCTTC. The full variable domain, in which reference TRBV7-9 and TRBJ2-1 provide the parts outside the CDR3, is DTGVSQNPRHKITKRGQNVTFRCDPISEHNRLYWYRQTLGQGPEFLTYFQNEAQLEKSRLLSDRFSAERPKGSFSTLEIQRTEQGDSAMYLCASSFAPGGLNEQFFGPGTRLTVL.

This clone was seen just once. The chain recombines TRBV19 with TRBJ1-3; D perhaps matches TRBD1 (6 bases). CDR1 LNHDA and CDR2 SQIVND come from the germline V gene (reference sequence). This CDR3 has 16 residues. Between the trimmed V and J ends, which lost 3 bases and 5 bases, there was a span of 17 bases. CDR3 sequence reads: CASSISRGQSRNTIYF. CDR3 nucleotides: TGTGCCAGTAGTATTTCCCGCGGACAGTCCAGAAACACCATATATTTT.

The V gene is TRBV12-3 or TRBV12-4, the J gene TRBJ1-1, with unresolved D. The CDR3 is 13 residues long. Trimming stripped 2 bases from V and 4 bases from J, with 8 bases between. The CDR3 nucleotides are TGTGCCAGCAGTTTAATAGGAGGCACTGAAGCTTTCTTT. It codes for CASSLIGGTEAFF.

The J gene is TRBJ2-3, the V gene TRBV11-2; D might be TRBD1 (5 bases). The CDR3 is 17 residues long. From germline, CDR1 is SGHAT and CDR2 FQNNGV. V lost 1 base to trimming and J lost 1 base, with 15 bases between them. The chain's CDR3 is CASSLVQGGTRTDTQYF. In DNA form, the CDR3 reads TGTGCCAGCAGCTTAGTGCAGGGCGGCACGCGCACAGATACGCAGTATTTT.

Only one count was recorded for this clone. This rearrangement joins TRBV7-2 to TRBJ2-7, with TRBD2 as a possible D gene (6 bases). The germline V gene has CDR1 SGHTA and CDR2 FQGNSA. The CDR3 is 13 residues long. The V end lost 5 bases, the J end lost 7 bases, and 15 bases lay between the germline ends. DNA for the CDR3: TGTGCCAGCAGCCCCGGAGGGCCGAAGGAGCAGTACTTC. This translates into CASSPGGPKEQYF.

The genes are TRBV28 and TRBJ2-7; 11 bases are shared with TRBD2. J lost 3 bases, V lost 5 bases, and 6 bases had no gene match. Germline V gives CDR1 MDHEN, CDR2 SYDVKM. The CDR3 sequence is 15 residues long. The CDR3 DNA sequence: TGTGCCAGCAGTCCCCCCGGGACTAGCGGCTACGAGCAGTACTTC. Amino acid sequence: CASSPPGTSGYEQYF. The variable domain in full, with the rest retrieved from reference TRBV28 and TRBJ2-7, is DVKVTQSSRYLVKRTGEKVFLECVQDMDHENMFWYRQDPGLGLRLIYFSYDVKMKEKGDIPEGYSVSREKKERFSLILESASTNQTSMYLCASSPPGTSGYEQYFGPGTRLTVT.

The chain combines TRBV6-2 or TRBV6-3 with TRBJ2-7, with D possibly being TRBD2 (6 bases). Germline V gene data show CDR1 as MNHEY and CDR2 as SVGEGT. V was pared by 6 bases and J by 2 bases, with 17 bases between. The length of the CDR3 is 15 residues. CDR3 loop: CASSRTSSLAYEQYF. The CDR3 DNA follows: TGTGCCAGCAGCCGCACTAGCAGTTTGGCCTACGAGCAGTACTTC.

This clone occurred once. This chain joins TRBV2 and TRBJ1-3; 7 bases line up with TRBD1. The V segment lost 5 bases and the J segment 0 bases; nucleotides outside the gene matches: 10. The CDR3 spans 17 residues. Germline assignment: CDR1 SNHLY and CDR2 FYNNEI. CDR3 nucleotides: TGTGCCAGCAGTTCAAGACAGGGCCTTTACTCTGGAAACACCATATATTTT. Amino acids: CASSSRQGLYSGNTIYF. The entire variable domain, with the rest obtained from reference TRBV2 and TRBJ1-3, is as follows: EPEVTQTPSHQVTQMGQEVILRCVPISNHLYFYWYRQILGQKVEFLVSFYNNEISEKSEIFDDQFSVERPDGSNFTLKIRSTKLEDSAMYFCASSSRQGLYSGNTIYFGEGSWLTVV.

V usage is TRBV5-1 and J usage is TRBJ2-2, with a weak D call TRBD2 (7 bases). Trimming pared 4 bases from V and 5 bases from J, leaving 18 bases between. Per germline, CDR1 SGHRS and CDR2 YFSETQ. This CDR3 has 16 amino acids. The CDR3 is CASSPGGGRLTGELFF. As DNA, the CDR3 is TGCGCCAGCAGCCCGGGCGGGGGCCGGTTAACCGGGGAGCTGTTTTTT.

This chain joins TRBV10-3 and TRBJ2-4; 8 positions match TRBD2. The CDR3 runs 16 residues. CDR1 and CDR2 (germline): ENHRY, SYGVKD. J lost 1 base, V lost 3 bases, and 5 bases had no gene match. CDR3 region: CAISDQSGGAKNIQYF. In DNA, the CDR3 is TGTGCCATCAGTGATCAATCGGGGGGGGCCAAAAACATTCAGTACTTC.

The chain combines TRBV19 with TRBJ2-5; 8 bases fit TRBD1. The CDR3 extends over 15 amino acids. Trimming removed 2 bases from V and 3 bases from J; junction bases left unmatched: 5. Germline V gene sequence: CDR1 LNHDA, CDR2 SQIVND (reference sequence). CDR3 sequence reads: CASSILAQGEETQYF. CDR3 nucleotides: TGTGCCAGTAGTATATTGGCACAGGGGGAAGAGACCCAGTACTTC. The variable domain in full, completed from reference TRBV19 and TRBJ2-5, reads DGGITQSPKYLFRKEGQNVTLSCEQNLNHDAMYWYRQDPGQGLRLIYYSQIVNDFQKGDIAEGYSVSREKKESFPLTVTSAQKNPTAFYLCASSILAQGEETQYFGPGTRLLVL.

V gene TRBV7-6 combines with J gene TRBJ2-3; 10 bases agree with TRBD2. Germline lookup yields CDR1 SGHVS and CDR2 FNYEAQ. Germline trimming cut 6 bases from V and 2 bases from J; bases unmatched to any gene: 14. The length of the CDR3 is 18 residues. CDR3 loop: CASRRLPSGTSDTDTQYF. CDR3 DNA sequence: TGTGCCAGCAGACGACTACCATCCGGGACTAGCGACACAGATACGCAGTATTTT.

The CDR3 sequence is CASSQGFGQEGPSYNEQFF. In nucleotides, the CDR3 is TGTGCCAGCAGCCAGGGGTTCGGGCAGGAGGGACCCTCCTACAATGAGCAGTTCTTC. The rearrangement uses TRBV3-1 (or the pseudogene TRBV3-2) and TRBJ2-1, with D possibly being TRBD2 (6 bases). This CDR3 is 19 amino acids long. V lost 3 bases and J 0 bases, leaving 21 bases between the germline ends. Germline V gives CDR1 LGHDT, CDR2 YNNKEL (reference sequence).